This T cell receptor (beta chain) was sequenced during a study of T cell changes during pregnancy in multiple sclerosis. Trimming cost V 5 bases and J 6 bases; bases outside gene matches: 16. The CDR3 length is 17 residues. Germline CDR1 is SGHDN and CDR2 is FVKESK. Libraries were prepared by immunoSEQ multiplex PCR; TCRdb keeps only in-frame clonotypes and omits some of them. The sample contains roughly 36,000 clones, under 95% of which appear only once. Sequencing was performed on peripheral blood, taken in the second trimester of pregnancy. The sequence came from a female donor in good health, enrolled as a control in a pregnancy study. The gene calls are TRBV14 and TRBJ1-2; 9 bases are a match to TRBD1. In DNA, the CDR3 is TGTGCCAGCAGCAACCGGGACAGGGTAGGGGCCAAGGATGGCTACACCTTC. It translates to CASSNRDRVGAKDGYTF.